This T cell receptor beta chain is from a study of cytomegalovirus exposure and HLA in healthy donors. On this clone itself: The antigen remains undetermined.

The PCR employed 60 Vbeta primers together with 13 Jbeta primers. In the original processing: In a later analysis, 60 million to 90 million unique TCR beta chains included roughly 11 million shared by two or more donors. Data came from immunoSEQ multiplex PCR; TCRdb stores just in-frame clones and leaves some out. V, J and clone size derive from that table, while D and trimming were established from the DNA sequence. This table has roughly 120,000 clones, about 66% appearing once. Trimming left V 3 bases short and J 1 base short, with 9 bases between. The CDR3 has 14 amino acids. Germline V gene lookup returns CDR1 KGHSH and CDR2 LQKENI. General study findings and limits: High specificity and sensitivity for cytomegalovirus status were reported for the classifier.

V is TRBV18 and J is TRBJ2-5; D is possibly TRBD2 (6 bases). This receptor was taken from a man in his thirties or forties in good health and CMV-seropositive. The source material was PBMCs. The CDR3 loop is CASSPPGLQETQYF. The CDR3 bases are TGTGCCAGCTCACCGCCGGGACTCCAAGAGACCCAGTACTTC.